This T cell receptor (beta chain) was documented in a study of T cell responses to AZD1222 COVID-19 vaccine. Study-wide results and caveats: Spike-specific TCR breadth and depth were elevated following two AZD1222 doses. Among vaccine-associated CD4 TCRs, coverage spanned spike, with dominance at 160-218 and 743-854.

The length of the CDR3 is 13 residues. Germline V gene data show CDR1 as SGHDN and CDR2 as FVKESK. The V gene lost 1 base and the J gene lost 4 bases, with 7 bases spanning the gap. Worth noting for this clone: Its specificity is unknown. The sample contains more than one DNA sequence encoding this CDR3.

Profiling relied on immunoSEQ multiplex PCR, and the TCRdb table lists in-frame clones only, not all of them. In the table there are about 180,000 clones, around nine tenths of which are singletons. This specimen was peripheral blood, taken on day 0 of AZD1222 vaccination. The chain recombines TRBV14 with TRBJ1-2, with D possibly being TRBD1 (5 bases). This clonotype originated in an adult in good health. The CDR3 region is CASSQVGPYGYTF. The CDR3 DNA is TGTGCCAGCAGCCAAGTGGGGCCCTATGGCTACACCTTC.